The T cell receptor beta chain described here comes from a study of post-analysis software for immune sequencing data. The study, taken as a whole, reports: In patients, roughly five TRBV segments were more frequent than in controls, with TRBV5-6, TRBV5-1 and TRBV20-1 among them.

The germline V and J ends were trimmed by 6 bases and 7 bases, with 13 bases remaining between them. This CDR3 has 12 amino acids. The authors incorporated unique molecular identifiers into the TCR beta cDNA libraries. When about 0.9 to 11 million T cells were used, they gave approximately 450,000 cDNA molecules. TCRdb ran MiXCR on the PCR reads and lists one entry per CDR3 protein. The table shows roughly 580,000 distinct CDR3 sequences, with 44% occurring only once. On this clonotype itself: No antigen is known for it.

The chain uses TRBV12-3 or TRBV12-4 and TRBJ2-7; either TRBD1 or TRBD2 may fit D (5 bases each). The clonotype originates from a girl aged 10 to 17 with multiple sclerosis. Source material: blood. This CDR3 is CASSWTSGEQYF. In DNA form, the CDR3 reads TGTGCCAGCAGCTGGACTTCAGGGGAGCAGTACTTC.